A single sample is the source of the 4 T cell receptor beta chains below, sequenced in a study of OX40 agonist ivuxolimab in advanced cancers. Libraries were prepared through the immunoSEQ multiplex PCR assay. This immuneACCESS table, as held by TCRdb, lists in-frame sequences with V and J called but not all clones. Of the missing ones, under half trace to an unresolved V gene in checked studies; the others have no known cause. Here the sample has tens of thousands of clones; about nine tenths occur a single time. The top ten hold about 1% of the sample. Material: CD4+ or CD8+ T cells sorted from blood, obtained in a trial of the OX40 agonist ivuxolimab. The receptor set was obtained from an adult with an advanced solid tumor such as melanoma, head and neck, liver or kidney cancer.

The CDR3 DNA reads as TGTGCCAGCAGCGTAGCTACGGCGGGAGGCTACAATGAGCAGTTCTTC. It is translated as CASSVATAGGYNEQFF. The chain couples TRBV9 to TRBJ2-1; 8 nucleotides agree with TRBD2. V lost 0 bases to trimming and J lost 3 bases; unmatched junction nucleotides: 5. The CDR3 extends over 16 amino acids. From germline, CDR1 is SGDLS and CDR2 YYNGEE. The full variable domain, its missing parts supplied by reference TRBV9 and TRBJ2-1, is DSGVTQTPKHLITATGQRVTLRCSPRSGDLSVYWYQQSLDQGLQFLIQYYNGEERAKGNILERFSAQQFPDLHSELNLSSLELGDSALYFCASSVATAGGYNEQFFGPGTRLTVL.

Regarding this clone: The sample contains more than one DNA sequence encoding this CDR3. The CDR3 reads CASSLRTSGSYEQYF. The CDR3 DNA sequence: TGTGCCAGCAGCCTGCGCACATCAGGGTCCTACGAGCAGTACTTC. This rearrangement joins TRBV5-4 to TRBJ2-7, with D possibly being TRBD1 (5 bases). CDR1 is SGHNT, CDR2 YYREEE, per germline (reference sequence). V lost 4 bases, J lost 1 base, and 15 bases lay in between. This CDR3 comprises 15 residues.

The rearrangement links TRBV20-1 to TRBJ1-1; weak D call: TRBD1 (5 bases). V lost 6 bases, J lost 11 bases, and 16 bases lay in between. Germline CDR1 is DFQATT and CDR2 is SNEGSKA (reference sequence). This CDR3 comprises 11 residues. CDR3 coding DNA: TGCAGTGCCCCTCTTGGGGGTTTGGCTTTCTTT. This encodes CSAPLGGLAFF.

This chain uses TRBV29-1 with TRBJ2-3; D not resolved. This CDR3 comprises 11 residues. V was trimmed by 0 bases and J by 2 bases, leaving 0 bases between them. CDR1 and CDR2 from the germline V gene are SQVTM and ANQGSEA. The CDR3 nucleotides are TGCAGCGTTGAAGACACAGATACGCAGTATTTT. Residues: CSVEDTDTQYF.